This entry lists 7 T cell receptor beta chains sequenced from one sample in a study of cytomegalovirus exposure and HLA in healthy donors. PCR involved 60 Vbeta and 13 Jbeta primers. Assay used: immunoSEQ multiplex PCR; TCRdb lists only in-frame clones, some missing. Among around 35,000 clones listed, roughly 79% were seen once. Material for sequencing was PBMCs. The receptor set was obtained from a woman aged 40 to 50 in good health and CMV-seronegative.

This chain links TRBV28 with TRBJ1-1; no reliable D call. The CDR3 totals 14 residues. Germline CDR1 is MDHEN and CDR2 is SYDVKM. Trimming took off 3 bases at V and 1 base at J, with 9 bases between the two ends. The CDR3 DNA sequence: TGTGCCAGCAGTTTGGGTGGAGGGAACACTGAAGCTTTCTTT. Its translation: CASSLGGGNTEAFF. Full variable domain (rest looked up from reference TRBV28 and TRBJ1-1): DVKVTQSSRYLVKRTGEKVFLECVQDMDHENMFWYRQDPGLGLRLIYFSYDVKMKEKGDIPEGYSVSREKKERFSLILESASTNQTSMYLCASSLGGGNTEAFFGQGTRLTVV.

This clone was recorded once. The CDR3 is CASSYTTSGETQYF. Here the CDR3 DNA reads TGTGCCAGCAGTTACACTACTAGTGGAGAGACCCAGTACTTC. The V and J genes are TRBV6-5 and TRBJ2-5; a possible D gene is TRBD2 (5 bases). The V gene's germline CDR1 is MNHEY and CDR2 SVGAGI. V lost 2 bases and J 4 bases, leaving 11 bases between the germline ends. The CDR3 extends over 14 amino acids.

J is TRBJ1-5 and V is TRBV2; a possible D gene is TRBD1 (5 bases). V was shortened by 3 bases and J by 4 bases, with 7 bases between the two germline ends. CDR1 and CDR2 (germline): SNHLY, FYNNEI. The CDR3 is 13 residues long. The CDR3 protein is CASSDDRNQPQHF. The CDR3 DNA follows: TGTGCCAGCAGTGACGACAGAAATCAGCCCCAGCATTTT. The full variable domain, its missing parts supplied by reference TRBV2 and TRBJ1-5, is EPEVTQTPSHQVTQMGQEVILRCVPISNHLYFYWYRQILGQKVEFLVSFYNNEISEKSEIFDDQFSVERPDGSNFTLKIRSTKLEDSAMYFCASSDDRNQPQHFGDGTRLSIL.

This chain uses TRBV28 with TRBJ2-1; D may be TRBD2 (5 bases). Looked up from germline, CDR1 is MDHEN and CDR2 is SYDVKM. The CDR3 runs 16 residues. V was shortened by 2 bases and J by 6 bases, with 17 bases between the two germline ends. Written as DNA, the CDR3 is TGTGCCAGCAGTTTAATCGGCCAGTTAGAGGGCAATGAGCAGTTCTTC. It codes for CASSLIGQLEGNEQFF.

The rearrangement joins TRBV6-5 to TRBJ1-2; D remains unclear. This CDR3 is 13 amino acids long. Germline V gene sequence: CDR1 MNHEY, CDR2 SVGAGI. V dropped 2 bases and J dropped 7 bases, with 11 bases sitting between them. As DNA, the CDR3 is TGTGCCAGCAGTTACGAGGGAATGGGTGGCTACACCTTC. It encodes CASSYEGMGGYTF.

The chain is built from TRBV2 and TRBJ1-5, with D uncertain. The CDR3 length is 13 residues. V was shortened by 4 bases and J by 4 bases, with 8 bases between the two germline ends. CDR1 SNHLY and CDR2 FYNNEI come from the germline V gene. The CDR3 region is CASSVWANQPQHF. The CDR3 bases are TGTGCCAGCAGTGTCTGGGCGAATCAGCCCCAGCATTTT.

V gene TRBV29-1 combines with J gene TRBJ2-5, with TRBD1 matching over 11 bases. CDR3 size: 14 residues. Germline V gene lookup returns CDR1 SQVTM and CDR2 ANQGSEA. Trimming removed 6 bases from V and 1 base from J; junction bases left unmatched: 4. The CDR3: CSVAGTGGQETQYF. As DNA, the CDR3 is TGCAGCGTCGCCGGGACAGGGGGCCAAGAGACCCAGTACTTC. Complete variable domain (other parts from reference TRBV29-1 and TRBJ2-5): SAVISQKPSRDICQRGTSLTIQCQVDSQVTMMFWYRQQPGQSLTLIATANQGSEATYESGFVIDKFPISRPNLTFSTLTVSNMSPEDSSIYLCSVAGTGGQETQYFGPGTRLLVL.